This TCR beta chain stems from a study of cytomegalovirus exposure and HLA in healthy donors. Study observations and caveats: A missense variant in DCLRE1C was later tied to TCR beta V- and J-gene trimming. CMV serostatus alone was available as immune exposure information.

In the PCR, 60 Vbeta and 13 Jbeta primers were used. Clones were sequenced by immunoSEQ multiplex PCR, and TCRdb holds only the in-frame ones, with some missing. Found here are 170,000 or so clones, approximately 80% of them singletons; the top ten hold approximately 3.4%. V was cut by 6 bases and J by 4 bases, with 12 bases left in between. The CDR3 covers 13 residues. CDR1 is MNHEY and CDR2 is SMNVEV in the germline V gene (reference sequence). Concerning this clone itself: Its antigen is still unknown.

Sequencing used PBMCs. The clonotype was recovered from a woman between 50 and 59 years old in good health and CMV-seropositive. The V call is TRBV27, the J call TRBJ1-2; TRBD1 is a possible D gene (6 bases). The CDR3 loop reads CASRPRTAYGYTF. CDR3 sequence (DNA): TGTGCCAGCAGGCCCAGGACAGCCTATGGCTACACCTTC.